The 5 T cell receptor beta chains reported below all come from one sample, sequenced in a study of blood T cell repertoires in COVID-19. Here immunoSEQ multiplex PCR was the method, and the copy in TCRdb shows in-frame clones only, minus some. The sample includes about 160,000 clones, 65% to 90% seen only once; the top ten take 2.5% to 4%. The sequenced material came from peripheral blood. The receptors derive from a man between 65 and 85 years old with acute or convalescent COVID-19.

The genes are TRBV5-7 and TRBJ2-7; 7 nucleotides line up with TRBD1. TRBV5-7 is treated as an ORF (open reading frame) with a function not yet certain. The V segment lost 1 base and the J segment 0 bases; nucleotides outside the gene matches: 7. The CDR3 is 16 amino acids. This CDR3 reads CASSLKGTAASYEQYF. The CDR3 coding sequence is TGTGCCAGCAGCTTGAAAGGGACAGCCGCCTCCTACGAGCAGTACTTC.

The chain carries TRBV7-8 and TRBJ1-5, with D maybe TRBD1 (5 bases). The CDR3 is 16 amino acids. Trimming removed 1 base at V and 3 bases at J, with 13 bases between. Per germline, CDR1 SGHVS and CDR2 FQNEAQ. CDR3 region: CASSLGAGIINQPQHF. CDR3 in DNA: TGTGCCAGCAGCTTAGGAGCAGGGATTATCAATCAGCCCCAGCATTTT.

J is TRBJ2-7 and V is TRBV5-1; 8 bases map to TRBD2. The V gene's germline CDR1 is SGHRS and CDR2 YFSETQ. The length of the CDR3 is 16 residues. Trimming at V came to 0 bases and at J to 1 base, leaving 6 bases not matched to a gene. Here the CDR3 reads CASSLGGSGSSYEQYF. Written as DNA, the CDR3 is TGCGCCAGCAGCTTGGGCGGCAGCGGGAGTTCCTACGAGCAGTACTTC.

The rearrangement uses TRBV24-1 and TRBJ1-2, with D hard to call. CDR1 KGHDR and CDR2 SFDVKD come from the germline V gene. CDR3 length: 15 amino acids. The ends were cut back, 3 bases at V and 0 bases at J, with 10 bases in the middle. The CDR3 sequence: CATSDPTVTNYGYTF. CDR3 bases: TGTGCCACCAGTGATCCTACAGTAACTAACTATGGCTACACCTTC.

The gene calls are TRBV2 and TRBJ2-1, with unresolved D. Trimming took off 3 bases at V and 8 bases at J, with 20 bases between the two ends. Germline CDR1 and CDR2: SNHLY and FYNNEI. This CDR3 is 16 amino acids long. The CDR3 region has the DNA TGTGCCAGCAGTGACGAGACCCTAGGTTATGCGGATGAGCAGTTCTTC. Translating it yields CASSDETLGYADEQFF. The full variable domain, rest sourced from reference TRBV2 and TRBJ2-1, is EPEVTQTPSHQVTQMGQEVILRCVPISNHLYFYWYRQILGQKVEFLVSFYNNEISEKSEIFDDQFSVERPDGSNFTLKIRSTKLEDSAMYFCASSDETLGYADEQFFGPGTRLTVL.